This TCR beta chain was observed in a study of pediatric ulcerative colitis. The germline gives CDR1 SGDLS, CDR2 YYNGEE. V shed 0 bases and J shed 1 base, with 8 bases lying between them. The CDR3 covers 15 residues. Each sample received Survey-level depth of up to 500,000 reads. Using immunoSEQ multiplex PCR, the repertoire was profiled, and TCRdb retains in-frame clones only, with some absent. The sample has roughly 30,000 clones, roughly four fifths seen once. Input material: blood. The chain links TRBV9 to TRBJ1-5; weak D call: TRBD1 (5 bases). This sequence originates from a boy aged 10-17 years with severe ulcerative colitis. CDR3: CASSVDRGSNQPQHF. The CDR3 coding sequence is TGTGCCAGCAGCGTAGACCGGGGGAGCAATCAGCCCCAGCATTTT.